Listed here is a single T cell receptor (beta chain). In the source study's methods: Estimated nucleated cell counts came from reference gene primer amplification. Sequencing used immunoSEQ multiplex PCR; TCRdb keeps in-frame clones, though not all of them. The DNA gave D and trimming, while V, J and clone size come from that table. Among some 240,000 clones listed, about 81% were seen once. This CDR3 is built from 14 residues. Trimming cost V 6 bases and J 4 bases, with 12 bases left between them. Germline V lookup: CDR1 KGHSH, CDR2 LQKENI. The data were obtained in a study of blood T cell repertoires in COVID-19. Whole-study context: Sources were T cells, B-cell-depleted T cells, or PBMCs; the material itself was cDNA or gDNA.

Participants, 18 to 89 years old, spanned around 25 US areas. Participant-given clinical history determined each cohort assignment. The chain couples TRBV18 to TRBJ1-4; weak D call: TRBD1 (6 bases). The sample consisted of PBMCs or T cells enriched from blood (not recorded which). This receptor was obtained from a young man with acute COVID-19. The CDR3 protein is CASSQGGSNEKLFF. For the CDR3, the DNA is TGTGCCAGCTCGCAAGGGGGTAGTAATGAAAAACTGTTTTTT.